Below, 7 T cell receptor beta chains from the same sample are listed, as sequenced in a study of blood T cell repertoires in COVID-19 (dated by TCRdb to 2018 to 2020). Libraries were built with the immunoSEQ multiplex PCR assay. The immuneACCESS repertoire file appears here via TCRdb, limited to in-frame rearrangements. These files lack a portion of the clones; in checked studies, under half of the deficit traces to unresolved V genes, and the cause of the others is not known. The sample yields approximately 75,000 clones; around four fifths were counted once. Of the sample, 18% is held by the ten largest clones. Material: peripheral blood. The receptor source for this set is a woman of 80 years or more with acute or convalescent COVID-19.

The CDR3 protein is CASSSPMVRDSYEQYF. The CDR3 nucleotides are TGTGCCAGCAGCTCACCGATGGTAAGGGACTCGTACGAGCAGTACTTC. The V gene is TRBV5-8, the J gene TRBJ2-7, with D possibly being TRBD2 (6 bases). The CDR3 consists of 16 residues. Germline V gene lookup returns CDR1 SGHTS and CDR2 YDEGEE. V was shortened by 3 bases and J by 4 bases, with 20 bases between the two germline ends.

The rearrangement joins TRBV5-6 to TRBJ1-2, with D perhaps TRBD1 (6 bases). Per the germline V gene, CDR1 is SGHDT and CDR2 is YYEEEE. Deletions cut 0 bases from V and 5 bases from J, with 14 bases between. The CDR3 totals 15 residues. The CDR3 sequence: CASSLAPTGRYGYTF. The CDR3 nucleotides are TGTGCCAGCAGCTTGGCCCCGACAGGCCGATATGGCTACACCTTC. Together with reference TRBV5-6 and TRBJ1-2, the CDR3 gives the full variable domain: DAGVTQSPTHLIKTRGQQVTLRCSPKSGHDTVSWYQQALGQGPQFIFQYYEEEERQRGNFPDRFSGHQFPNYSSELNVNALLLGDSALYLCASSLAPTGRYGYTFGSGTRLTVV.

The sample holds a few counts of this clone. J is TRBJ1-5 and V is TRBV5-4, with TRBD1 identical over 9 bases. CDR1 is SGHNT and CDR2 is YYREEE in the germline V gene (reference sequence). The CDR3 is 15 amino acids. Trimming removed 2 bases from V and 1 base from J; junction bases left unmatched: 1. The CDR3 here is CASSLQGASNQPQHF. CDR3 nucleotide sequence: TGTGCCAGCAGCTTACAGGGGGCCAGCAATCAGCCCCAGCATTTT. Full variable domain (outside the CDR3, taken from reference TRBV5-4 and TRBJ1-5): ETGVTQSPTHLIKTRGQQVTLRCSSQSGHNTVSWYQQALGQGPQFIFQYYREEENGRGNFPPRFSGLQFPNYSSELNVNALELDDSALYLCASSLQGASNQPQHFGDGTRLSIL.

This clone was found a few times. CDR3 nucleotide sequence: TGTGCCAGCCAACAACTACGCGAGCAGTACTTC. This gives the protein CASQQLREQYF. This rearrangement joins TRBV6-5 to TRBJ2-7; D is ambiguous. The CDR3 is 11 residues long. The germline CDR1 and CDR2 sequences are MNHEY and SVGAGI. The V gene lost 8 bases and the J gene lost 6 bases, with 11 bases spanning the gap.

The J gene is TRBJ1-1, the V gene TRBV6-5, with a weak D call TRBD1 (5 bases). V was cut by 3 bases and J by 4 bases, with 15 bases left in between. This CDR3 contains 15 residues. CDR1 and CDR2 from the germline V gene are MNHEY and SVGAGI. CDR3 sequence (DNA): TGTGCCAGCAGTTATAATCGGGGGTTAGCCACTGAAGCTTTCTTT. Translating it yields CASSYNRGLATEAFF.

This clone was seen only once. The rearrangement joins TRBV27 to TRBJ2-7, with 9 bases matching TRBD2. J lost 0 bases, V lost 7 bases, and 7 bases had no gene match. Germline V CDR1 and CDR2: MNHEY, SMNVEV (reference sequence). The CDR3 is 15 residues long. The CDR3 bases are TGTGCCAGCACCTATAGTAGCGGGAGCTCCTACGAGCAGTACTTC. This gives the protein CASTYSSGSSYEQYF.

The rearrangement uses TRBV10-3 and TRBJ2-6; TRBD1 agrees at 7 bases. Germline V gene lookup returns CDR1 ENHRY and CDR2 SYGVKD. With V trimmed by 0 bases and J by 1 base, 6 bases remained unmatched. This CDR3 has 18 residues. The CDR3: CAISESTGLGSGANVLTF. The CDR3 coding sequence is TGTGCCATCAGTGAGTCGACAGGGTTAGGTTCTGGGGCCAACGTCCTGACTTTC.